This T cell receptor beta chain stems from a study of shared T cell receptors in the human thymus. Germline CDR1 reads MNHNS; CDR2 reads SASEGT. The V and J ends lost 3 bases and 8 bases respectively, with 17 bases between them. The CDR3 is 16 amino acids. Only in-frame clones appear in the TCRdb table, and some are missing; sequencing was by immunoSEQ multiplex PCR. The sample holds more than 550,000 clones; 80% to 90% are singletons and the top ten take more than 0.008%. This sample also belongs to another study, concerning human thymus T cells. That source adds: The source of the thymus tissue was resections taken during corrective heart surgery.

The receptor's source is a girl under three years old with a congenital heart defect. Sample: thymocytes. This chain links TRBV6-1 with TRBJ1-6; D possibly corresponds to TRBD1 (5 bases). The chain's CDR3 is CASSEDTSIGDSPLHF. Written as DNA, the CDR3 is TGTGCCAGCAGTGAGGACACCTCCATTGGGGATTCACCCCTCCACTTT.